The 12 T cell receptor beta chains given below trace back to one sample, sequenced in a study of Graves' ophthalmopathy and Graves' hyperthyroidism. Amplified material comprised TCR beta CDR3 regions derived from RNA transcripts. Investigators did first-round RT-PCR with HTBI primers, then second-round multiplex PCR. From the multiplex PCR reads, TCRdb called clonotypes with MiXCR, one entry per CDR3 protein. Of roughly 700,000 distinct CDR3 sequences in the sample, 40% are singletons; the top ten hold about 40%. Sequenced material: peripheral blood. The receptors originated from an adult man with Graves' ophthalmopathy.

This clonotype came up many times. The chain uses TRBV29-1 and TRBJ2-7; TRBD1 agrees at 8 bases. This CDR3 comprises 16 residues. The J segment lost 1 base and the V segment lost 6 bases, leaving 14 bases of the junction unmatched. Germline V CDR1 and CDR2: SQVTM, ANQGSEA. This CDR3 reads CSVYADRDSASYEQYF. The CDR3 coding sequence is TGCAGCGTGTATGCGGACAGGGATTCGGCGTCCTACGAGCAGTACTTC.

V gene TRBV29-1 combines with J gene TRBJ2-2; 14 positions agree with TRBD2. V trimming: 8 bases; J trimming: 4 bases; junction bases outside the gene matches: 9. CDR3 length: 16 residues. In germline, CDR1 is SQVTM, CDR2 ANQGSEA. The CDR3 DNA sequence: TGCAGCCCACGACTAGCGGGAGGGCCACGCACCGGGGAGCTGTTTTTT. Translating gives CSPRLAGGPRTGELFF.

This sequence joins TRBV15 and TRBJ1-2; TRBD1 matches 8 bases. Trimming cost V 5 bases and J 8 bases; bases outside gene matches: 13. CDR3 length: 15 amino acids. Germline assignment: CDR1 LNHNV and CDR2 YYDKDF (reference sequence). The DNA for the CDR3 is TGTGCCACCAGCCGTAACTGGGACAGGTGGACCGGCTACACCTTC. This translates into CATSRNWDRWTGYTF.

The chain employs TRBV29-1 and TRBJ1-1, with 7 positions matching TRBD1. The CDR3 runs 12 residues. Unmatched junction bases numbered 9, after V lost 7 bases and J lost 7 bases. CDR1 and CDR2 (germline): SQVTM, ANQGSEA. Here the CDR3 reads CSAGQDYNEAFF. Here the CDR3 DNA reads TGCAGCGCCGGACAGGATTACAATGAAGCTTTCTTT.

This clonotype was counted at least ten times. The J gene is TRBJ1-5, the V gene TRBV19; D may be TRBD1 (5 bases). The CDR3 sequence is 13 residues long. Germline CDR1 reads LNHDA; CDR2 reads SQIVND (reference sequence). Trimming removed 6 bases at V and 9 bases at J, with 15 bases between. The CDR3 here is CASRGTHQGPQHF. Here the CDR3 DNA reads TGTGCCAGTAGGGGGACGCATCAAGGGCCCCAGCATTTT.

In its sample, this clonotype was seen a few times. V and J are TRBV7-2 and TRBJ1-6; the D is unclear. In germline, CDR1 is SGHTA, CDR2 FQGNSA. This CDR3 is built from 13 residues. Between the trimmed V and J ends, which lost 5 bases and 12 bases, there was a span of 14 bases. The CDR3 DNA reads as TGTGCCAGCAGCCAGGAATCTTTGGGACCCCTCCACTTT. It is translated as CASSQESLGPLHF.

In its sample, this clonotype was seen many times. The rearrangement joins TRBV19 to TRBJ1-5; D is ambiguous. This CDR3 contains 14 residues. V was cut by 5 bases and J by 2 bases, with 10 bases left in between. In germline, CDR1 is LNHDA, CDR2 SQIVND (reference sequence). The CDR3 sequence is CASSLGARNQPQHF. CDR3 sequence (DNA): TGTGCCAGTAGTCTCGGCGCGCGCAATCAGCCCCAGCATTTT.

This clonotype has a handful of counts. J is TRBJ1-2 and V is TRBV5-5; D unresolved. The CDR3 length is 14 residues. Germline CDR1 reads SGHKS; CDR2 reads YYEKEE (reference sequence). V was cut by 0 bases and J by 5 bases, with 11 bases left in between. CDR3 sequence (DNA): TGTGCCAGCAGCTTGGGGCAGCCCAAATATGGCTACACCTTC. Translated: CASSLGQPKYGYTF.

The chain links TRBV18 to TRBJ1-1, with D tentatively TRBD1 (5 bases). CDR3 length: 14 residues. V was trimmed by 2 bases and J by 5 bases, leaving 12 bases between them. Germline V gives CDR1 KGHSH, CDR2 LQKENI. This chain's CDR3 is CASSPLQGRTEAFF. DNA for the CDR3: TGTGCCAGCTCACCATTGCAGGGAAGGACTGAAGCTTTCTTT.

The genes are TRBV25-1 and TRBJ1-1; D is uncertain. The germline V and J ends were trimmed by 4 bases and 0 bases, with 12 bases remaining between them. CDR3 length: 15 amino acids. Germline loops: CDR1 MGHDK, CDR2 SYGVNS. As DNA, the CDR3 is TGTGCCAGCAGTGTAAACAGCAACTTGAACACTGAAGCTTTCTTT. The encoded protein is CASSVNSNLNTEAFF. Based on the CDR3 plus reference TRBV25-1 and TRBJ1-1, the full variable domain is EADIYQTPRYLVIGTGKKITLECSQTMGHDKMYWYQQDPGMELHLIHYSYGVNSTEKGDLSSESTVSRIRTEHFPLTLESARPSHTSQYLCASSVNSNLNTEAFFGQGTRLTVV.

The V and J genes are TRBV2 and TRBJ1-2; 7 nucleotides agree with TRBD1. The CDR3 is 15 residues long. V dropped 4 bases and J dropped 4; count of bases not matched to a gene: 9. From germline, CDR1 is SNHLY and CDR2 FYNNEI. The CDR3 bases are TGTGCCAGCAGTGGTGACAGGGTGGAAGGCTATGGCTACACCTTC. Its protein product is CASSGDRVEGYGYTF.

This clonotype was counted between two and nine times. The rearrangement links TRBV20-1 to TRBJ1-1, with 9 bases identical to TRBD1. Germline CDR1 is DFQATT and CDR2 is SNEGSKA (reference sequence). The CDR3 runs to 14 residues. The V gene end was trimmed by 6 bases and the J gene end by 2 bases; junction bases not matched to a gene: 7. CDR3 DNA sequence: TGCAGTGCCCGAACGGACAGGGGTAACACTGAAGCTTTCTTT. Residues: CSARTDRGNTEAFF.